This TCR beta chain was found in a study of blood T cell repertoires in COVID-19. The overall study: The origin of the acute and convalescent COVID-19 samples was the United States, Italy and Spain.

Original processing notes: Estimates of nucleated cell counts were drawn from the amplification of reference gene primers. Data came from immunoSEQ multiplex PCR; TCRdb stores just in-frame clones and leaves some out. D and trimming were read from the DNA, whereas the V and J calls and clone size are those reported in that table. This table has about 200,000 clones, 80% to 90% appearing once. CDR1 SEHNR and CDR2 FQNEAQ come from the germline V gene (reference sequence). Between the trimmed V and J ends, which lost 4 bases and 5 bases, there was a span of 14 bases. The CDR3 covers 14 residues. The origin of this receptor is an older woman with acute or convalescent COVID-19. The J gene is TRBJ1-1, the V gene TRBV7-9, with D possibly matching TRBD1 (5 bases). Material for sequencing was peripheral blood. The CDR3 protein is CASSSWRGGTEAFF. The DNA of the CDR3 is TGTGCCAGCAGCTCTTGGAGGGGTGGGACTGAAGCTTTCTTT.